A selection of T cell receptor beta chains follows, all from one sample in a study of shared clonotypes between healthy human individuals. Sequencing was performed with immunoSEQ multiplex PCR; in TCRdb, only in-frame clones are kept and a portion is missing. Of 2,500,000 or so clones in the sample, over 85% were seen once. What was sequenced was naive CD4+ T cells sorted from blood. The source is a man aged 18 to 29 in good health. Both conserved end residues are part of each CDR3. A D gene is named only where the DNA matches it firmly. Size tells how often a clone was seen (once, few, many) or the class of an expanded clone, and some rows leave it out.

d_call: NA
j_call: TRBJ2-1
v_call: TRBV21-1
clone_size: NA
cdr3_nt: TGTGCCAGCAACTCGGGACAGGGGGTCAATGAGCAGTTCTTC
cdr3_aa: CASNSGQGVNEQFF

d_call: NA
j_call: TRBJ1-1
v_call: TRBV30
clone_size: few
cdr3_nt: TGTGCCTGGGGGGCCCAGGTGACTGAAGCTTTCTTT
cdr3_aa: CAWGAQVTEAFF

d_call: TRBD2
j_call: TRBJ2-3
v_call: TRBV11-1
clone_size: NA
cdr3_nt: TGTGCCAGCAGCTCCACCCTAGCGGGAGAATTATGGGGTACGCAGTATTTT
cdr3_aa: CASSSTLAGELWGTQYF

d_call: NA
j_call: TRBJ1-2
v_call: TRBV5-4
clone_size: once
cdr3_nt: TGTGCCAGCAGCCCCACTTCCGGATGGCCCTATGGCTACACCTTC
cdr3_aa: CASSPTSGWPYGYTF

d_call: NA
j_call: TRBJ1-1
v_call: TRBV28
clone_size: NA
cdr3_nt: TGTGGCTACAGGGTGAACACTGAAGCTTTCTTT
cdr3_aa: CGYRVNTEAFF

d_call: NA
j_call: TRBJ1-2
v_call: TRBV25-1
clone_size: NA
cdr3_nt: TGTGCCAGCAGTGGGGGGGGCGTCGATGGCTACACCTTC
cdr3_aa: CASSGGGVDGYTF

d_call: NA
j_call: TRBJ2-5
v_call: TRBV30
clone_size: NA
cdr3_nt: TGTGCCTGGACAACTAGCCCAGAGACCCAGTACTTC
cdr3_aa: CAWTTSPETQYF

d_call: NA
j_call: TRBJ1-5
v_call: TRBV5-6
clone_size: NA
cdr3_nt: TGTGCCAGCAGCTTGTGGCAGGACCATCAGCCCCAGCATTTT
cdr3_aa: CASSLWQDHQPQHF

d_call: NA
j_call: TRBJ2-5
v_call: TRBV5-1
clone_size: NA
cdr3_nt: TGCGCCAGCAGCTTGTACGGGAGCGGGTCCGGGGAGACCCAGTACTTC
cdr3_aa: CASSLYGSGSGETQYF

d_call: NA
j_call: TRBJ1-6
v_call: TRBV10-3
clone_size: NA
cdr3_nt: TGTGCCATCAGTGATGTCCCAAATTCACCCCTCCACTTT
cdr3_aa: CAISDVPNSPLHF